Following are 12 T cell receptor beta chains from one sample sequenced in a study of shared T cell receptors in the human thymus. The repertoire was sequenced with immunoSEQ multiplex PCR; TCRdb's copy has only in-frame clones and lacks some. The profile covers some 700,000 clones, with roughly 88% appearing a single time and more than 0.008% taken by the ten largest. Another study also made use of these data, one on human thymus T cells.

Sequenced: thymocytes. Source of these receptors: a girl under three years old with a congenital heart defect.

The chain's CDR3 is CASRPDRGINQPQHF. The CDR3 DNA is TGTGCCAGCAGACCGGACAGGGGCATCAATCAGCCCCAGCATTTT. The chain is built from TRBV2 and TRBJ1-5; TRBD1 agrees at 9 bases. After removal of 6 bases from V and 3 bases from J, the junction contained 6 bases not matched to a gene. Germline assignment: CDR1 SNHLY and CDR2 FYNNEI. The CDR3 length is 15 residues. Using reference TRBV2 and TRBJ1-5 for the parts outside the CDR3, the full variable domain is EPEVTQTPSHQVTQMGQEVILRCVPISNHLYFYWYRQILGQKVEFLVSFYNNEISEKSEIFDDQFSVERPDGSNFTLKIRSTKLEDSAMYFCASRPDRGINQPQHFGDGTRLSIL.

This chain uses TRBV4-2 with TRBJ2-7; TRBD1 matches 7 bases. The CDR3 spans 16 residues. The V and J ends lost 0 bases and 6 bases, in that order; junction bases with no gene match: 11. The germline V gene encodes CDR1 LGHNA and CDR2 YNFKEQ. CDR3 sequence reads: CASSQEYWDSGTEQYF. DNA of the CDR3: TGTGCCAGCAGCCAAGAGTATTGGGACAGCGGAACCGAGCAGTACTTC.

The rearrangement joins TRBV27 to TRBJ1-1; D gene ambiguous. CDR3 size: 16 residues. Germline CDR1 is MNHEY and CDR2 is SMNVEV (reference sequence). V was pared by 4 bases and J by 6 bases, with 21 bases between. The CDR3: CASSSRFPGGSAEAFF. In DNA form, the CDR3 reads TGTGCCAGCAGTTCTCGGTTTCCGGGAGGGTCCGCTGAAGCTTTCTTT.

Concerning this clone: The same CDR3 can be traced to other DNA sequences in this sample. The chain employs TRBV28 and TRBJ1-5; 8 bases map to TRBD1. The length of the CDR3 is 15 residues. V was pared by 5 bases and J by 4 bases, with 7 bases of the junction left unmatched. Germline V gives CDR1 MDHEN, CDR2 SYDVKM. CDR3 sequence (DNA): TGTGCCAGCAGTCCCAGGGGGCGGGGGAATCAGCCCCAGCATTTT. Amino acid sequence: CASSPRGRGNQPQHF.

The genes are TRBV5-1 and TRBJ2-7; 9 nucleotides align to TRBD1. The CDR3 extends over 16 amino acids. V shed 3 bases and J 1 base; nucleotides not matched to a gene: 8. Per germline, CDR1 SGHRS and CDR2 YFSETQ. Here the CDR3 reads CASSSGGQGGSYEQYF. The DNA of the CDR3 is TGCGCCAGCAGCTCGGGGGGACAGGGCGGGTCCTACGAGCAGTACTTC.

The count of this clone is one. This rearrangement joins TRBV19 to TRBJ1-4; weak D call: TRBD1 (5 bases). The CDR3 has 15 residues. The V end lost 5 bases, the J end lost 1 base, and 11 bases lay between the germline ends. From germline, CDR1 is LNHDA and CDR2 SQIVND (reference sequence). The CDR3 nucleotides are TGTGCCAGTAGTGTACCAGGGATAACTAATGAAAAACTGTTTTTT. Translation: CASSVPGITNEKLFF.

The chain is built from TRBV6-1 and TRBJ1-4; 7 bases match TRBD1. Germline CDR1 and CDR2: MNHNS and SASEGT. The CDR3 runs 15 residues. The ends lost 4 bases at V and 8 bases at J; junction bases unmatched: 10. The CDR3: CASSAPGQRREKLFF. In DNA, the CDR3 is TGTGCCAGCAGTGCACCGGGACAGAGACGCGAAAAACTGTTTTTT.

This rearrangement joins TRBV27 to TRBJ1-2; a weak D match, TRBD1 (6 bases). CDR1 and CDR2 (germline): MNHEY, SMNVEV (reference sequence). This CDR3 comprises 15 residues. Trimming stripped 3 bases from V and 5 bases from J, with 16 bases between. CDR3 in DNA: TGTGCCAGCAGTTTTAAAAGGGGAGGGGGGTATGGCTACACCTTC. It is translated as CASSFKRGGGYGYTF.

The rearrangement joins TRBV27 to TRBJ2-7; TRBD1 agrees at 8 bases. Looked up from germline, CDR1 is MNHEY and CDR2 is SMNVEV (reference sequence). The CDR3 has 16 residues. Unmatched junction bases numbered 12, after V lost 1 base and J lost 7 bases. This chain's CDR3 is CASSLYRDRLPEEQYF. In DNA form, the CDR3 reads TGTGCCAGCAGTTTATACCGGGACAGGCTCCCGGAGGAGCAGTACTTC.

The V call is TRBV18, the J call TRBJ1-5; TRBD1 might be the D (6 bases). The V gene's germline CDR1 is KGHSH and CDR2 LQKENI. This CDR3 spans 15 amino acids. V lost 2 bases and J 2 bases, leaving 10 bases between the germline ends. This CDR3 reads CASSPVRQGNQPQHF. The CDR3 DNA reads as TGTGCCAGCTCACCAGTTCGACAGGGCAATCAGCCCCAGCATTTT. Combining the CDR3 with reference TRBV18 and TRBJ1-5 gives the whole variable domain NAGVMQNPRHLVRRRGQEARLRCSPMKGHSHVYWYRQLPEEGLKFMVYLQKENIIDESGMPKERFSAEFPKEGPSILRIQQVVRGDSAAYFCASSPVRQGNQPQHFGDGTRLSIL.

The CDR3 protein is CASSFRAESTGELFF. Written as DNA, the CDR3 is TGTGCCAGCAGCTTTCGTGCAGAAAGCACCGGGGAGCTGTTTTTT. This rearrangement joins TRBV11-2 to TRBJ2-2; the D is unclear. The CDR3 is made up of 15 amino acids. Germline values: CDR1 SGHAT, CDR2 FQNNGV. V lost 3 bases and J 4 bases, leaving 12 bases between the germline ends. Complete variable domain (other parts from reference TRBV11-2 and TRBJ2-2): EAGVAQSPRYKIIEKRQSVAFWCNPISGHATLYWYQQILGQGPKLLIQFQNNGVVDDSQLPKDRFSAERLKGVDSTLKIQPAKLEDSAVYLCASSFRAESTGELFFGEGSRLTVL.

The sample holds a few counts of this clone. The V gene is TRBV7-3, the J gene TRBJ1-2; 7 positions agree with TRBD1. V gave up 1 base and J gave up 4 bases; unmatched junction bases: 9. The CDR3 extends over 16 amino acids. Germline V CDR1 and CDR2: SGHTA, FQGTGA. The CDR3 coding sequence is TGTGCCAGCAGCTTAAATGTGGGACAGAGAGCCTATGGCTACACCTTC. Its translation is CASSLNVGQRAYGYTF.